The source of this TCR beta chain is a study of blood T cell repertoires in COVID-19. Across the whole study: Collection of acute and convalescent COVID-19 samples took place in the United States, Italy and Spain. Sample material is recorded as cDNA or gDNA derived from T cells, B-cell-depleted T cells, or PBMCs.

Source study methods: Using reference gene primer amplification, nucleated cell counts were estimated. Profiled with immunoSEQ multiplex PCR; TCRdb holds only in-frame clones, not every one. V, J and clone size are those of that table, while D and trimming were read from the DNA. Of 200,000 to 250,000 clones listed, approximately 86% were seen once; the top ten hold around 1.5%. This clone has only a few counts. Germline V gene sequence: CDR1 SGHKS, CDR2 YYEKEE (reference sequence). Trimming cost V 0 bases and J 3 bases, with 13 bases left between them. The CDR3 totals 16 residues. The V call is TRBV5-5, the J call TRBJ1-5; a weak D match, TRBD1 (5 bases). The sequence came from a man aged 18 to 29 with active or convalescent COVID-19. Sequencing used peripheral blood. The CDR3 region has the DNA TGTGCCAGCAGCTTGGTGGAGGGGACCGCCAATCAGCCCCAGCATTTT. Translating it yields CASSLVEGTANQPQHF.